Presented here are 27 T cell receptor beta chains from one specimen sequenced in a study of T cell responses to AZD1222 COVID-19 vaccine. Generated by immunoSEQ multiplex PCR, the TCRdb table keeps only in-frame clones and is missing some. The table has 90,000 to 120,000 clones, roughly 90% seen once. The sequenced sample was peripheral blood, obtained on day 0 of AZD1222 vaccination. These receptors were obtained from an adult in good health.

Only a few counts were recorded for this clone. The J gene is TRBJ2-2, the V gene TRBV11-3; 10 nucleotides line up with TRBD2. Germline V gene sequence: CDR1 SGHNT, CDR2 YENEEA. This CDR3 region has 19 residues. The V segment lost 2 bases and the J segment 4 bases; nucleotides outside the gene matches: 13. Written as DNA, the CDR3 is TGTGCCAGCAGCTTAACCTACGGACTAGCGGAAAATATCACCGGGGAGCTGTTTTTT. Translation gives CASSLTYGLAENITGELFF.

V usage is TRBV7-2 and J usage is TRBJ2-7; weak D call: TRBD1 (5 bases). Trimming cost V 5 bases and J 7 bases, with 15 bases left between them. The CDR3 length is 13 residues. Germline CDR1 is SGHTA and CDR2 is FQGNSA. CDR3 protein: CASSNSTVLEQYF. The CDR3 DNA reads TGTGCCAGCAGCAACTCGACAGTTTTGGAGCAGTACTTC.

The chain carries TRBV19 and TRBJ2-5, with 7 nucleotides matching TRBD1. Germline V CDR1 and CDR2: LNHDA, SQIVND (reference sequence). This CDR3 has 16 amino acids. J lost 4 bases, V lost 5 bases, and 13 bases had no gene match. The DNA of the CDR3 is TGTGCCAGTAGTCCAAGAGGGACAGCCAGAGGAGAGACCCAGTACTTC. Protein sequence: CASSPRGTARGETQYF.

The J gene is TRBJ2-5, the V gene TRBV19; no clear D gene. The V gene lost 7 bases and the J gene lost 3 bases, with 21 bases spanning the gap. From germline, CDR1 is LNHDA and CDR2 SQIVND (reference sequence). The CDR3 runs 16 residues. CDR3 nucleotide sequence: TGTGCCAGTAACTCATGGACCCCTTCATCGGAAGAGACCCAGTACTTC. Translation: CASNSWTPSSEETQYF.

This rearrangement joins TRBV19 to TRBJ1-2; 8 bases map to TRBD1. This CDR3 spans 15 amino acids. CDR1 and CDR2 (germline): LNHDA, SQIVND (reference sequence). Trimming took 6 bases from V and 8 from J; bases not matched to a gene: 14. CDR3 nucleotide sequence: TGTGCCAGTAGACCGGGACAGGCGCCACGAGGGGGCTACACCTTC. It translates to CASRPGQAPRGGYTF.

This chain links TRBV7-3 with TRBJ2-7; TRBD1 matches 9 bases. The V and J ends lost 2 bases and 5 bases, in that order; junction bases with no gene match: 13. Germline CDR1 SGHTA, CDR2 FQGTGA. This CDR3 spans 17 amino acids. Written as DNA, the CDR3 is TGTGCCAGCAGCTTACGTCGTACAGGGGGCTTGGTTGACGAGCAGTACTTC. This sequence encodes CASSLRRTGGLVDEQYF.

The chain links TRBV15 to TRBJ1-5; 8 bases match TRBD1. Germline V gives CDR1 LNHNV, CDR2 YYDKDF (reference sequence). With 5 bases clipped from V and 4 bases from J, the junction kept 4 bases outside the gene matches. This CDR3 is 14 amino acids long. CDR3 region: CATSSQGANQPQHF. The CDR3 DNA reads TGTGCCACCAGCTCGCAGGGGGCTAATCAGCCCCAGCATTTT.

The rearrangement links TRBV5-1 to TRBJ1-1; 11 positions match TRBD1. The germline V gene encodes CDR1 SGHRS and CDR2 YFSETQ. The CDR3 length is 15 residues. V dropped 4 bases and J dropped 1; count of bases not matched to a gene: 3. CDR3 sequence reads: CASSRDRGANTEAFF. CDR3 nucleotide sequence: TGCGCCAGCAGCAGGGACAGGGGGGCGAACACTGAAGCTTTCTTT.

The CDR3 here is CASSLGGGWNTEAFF. In nucleotides, the CDR3 is TGTGCCAGCAGCTTAGGCGGGGGTTGGAACACTGAAGCTTTCTTT. The chain uses TRBV7-8 and TRBJ1-1; D perhaps matches TRBD1 (5 bases). The CDR3 length is 15 residues. CDR1 and CDR2 (germline): SGHVS, FQNEAQ. Trimming left V 1 base short and J 1 base short, with 10 bases between. Together with reference TRBV7-8 and TRBJ1-1, the CDR3 gives the full variable domain: GAGVSQSPRYKVAKRGQDVALRCDPISGHVSLFWYQQALGQGPEFLTYFQNEAQLDKSGLPSDRFFAERPEGSVSTLKIQRTQQEDSAVYLCASSLGGGWNTEAFFGQGTRLTVV.

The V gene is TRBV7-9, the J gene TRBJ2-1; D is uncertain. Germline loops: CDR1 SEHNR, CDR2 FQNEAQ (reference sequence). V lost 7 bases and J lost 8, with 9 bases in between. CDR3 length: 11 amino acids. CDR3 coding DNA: TGTGCCAGCACTCCGCGCGATGAGCAGTTCTTC. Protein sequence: CASTPRDEQFF.

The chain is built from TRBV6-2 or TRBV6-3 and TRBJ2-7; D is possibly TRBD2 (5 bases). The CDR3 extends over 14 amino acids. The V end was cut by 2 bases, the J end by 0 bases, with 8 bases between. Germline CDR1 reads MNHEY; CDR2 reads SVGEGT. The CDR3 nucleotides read TGTGCCAGCAGTTACGAGGGAGCCTCCTACGAGCAGTACTTC. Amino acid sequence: CASSYEGASYEQYF.

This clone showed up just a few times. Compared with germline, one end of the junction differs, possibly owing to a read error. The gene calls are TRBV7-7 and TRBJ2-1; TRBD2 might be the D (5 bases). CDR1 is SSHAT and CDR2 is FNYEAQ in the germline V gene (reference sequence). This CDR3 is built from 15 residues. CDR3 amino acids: CASSLAAAAPGEQFF. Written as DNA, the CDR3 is TGTGCTAGCAGCTTAGCAGCGGCAGCCCCCGGTGAGCAGTTCTTC.

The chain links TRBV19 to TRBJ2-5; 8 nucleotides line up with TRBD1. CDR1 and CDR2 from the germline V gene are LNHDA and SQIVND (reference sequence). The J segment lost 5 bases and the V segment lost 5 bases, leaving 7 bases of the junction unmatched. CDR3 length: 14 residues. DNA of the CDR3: TGTGCCAGTAGTCCCAGGGGGCGAAGGGAGACCCAGTACTTC. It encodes CASSPRGRRETQYF.

The CDR3 sequence is CASRIGEISGNTIYF. As DNA, the CDR3 is TGTGCCAGCAGGATTGGGGAGATCTCTGGAAACACCATATATTTT. The gene calls are TRBV2 and TRBJ1-3; the D is unclear. The length of the CDR3 is 15 residues. V was pared by 6 bases and J by 0 bases, with 12 bases between. Germline values: CDR1 SNHLY, CDR2 FYNNEI.

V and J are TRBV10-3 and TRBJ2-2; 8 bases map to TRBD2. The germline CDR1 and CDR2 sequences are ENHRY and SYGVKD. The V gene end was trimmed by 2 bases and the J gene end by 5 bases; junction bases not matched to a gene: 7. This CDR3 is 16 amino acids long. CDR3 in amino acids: CAISETSGRGTGELFF. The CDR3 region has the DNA TGTGCCATCAGTGAGACTAGCGGAAGGGGGACCGGGGAGCTGTTTTTT.

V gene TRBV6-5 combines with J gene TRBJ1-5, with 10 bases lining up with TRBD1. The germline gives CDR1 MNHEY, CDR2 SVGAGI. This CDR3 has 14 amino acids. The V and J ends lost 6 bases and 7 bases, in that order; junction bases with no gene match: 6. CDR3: CASSTTGGGQPQHF. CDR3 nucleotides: TGTGCCAGCAGCACGACAGGGGGCGGCCAGCCCCAGCATTTT.

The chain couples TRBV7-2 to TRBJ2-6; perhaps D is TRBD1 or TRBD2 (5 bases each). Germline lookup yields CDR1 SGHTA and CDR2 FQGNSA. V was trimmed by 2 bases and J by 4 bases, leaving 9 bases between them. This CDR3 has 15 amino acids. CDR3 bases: TGTGCCAGCAGCTTAAGAGGGGCAGGGGCCAACGTCCTGACTTTC. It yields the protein CASSLRGAGANVLTF.

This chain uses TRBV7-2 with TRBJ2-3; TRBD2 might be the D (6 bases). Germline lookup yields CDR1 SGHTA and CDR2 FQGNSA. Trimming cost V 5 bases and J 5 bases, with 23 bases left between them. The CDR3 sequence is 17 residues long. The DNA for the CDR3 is TGTGCCAGCAGCCCGACGAGGTTGGGGTTGGGGGGAGATACGCAGTATTTT. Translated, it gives CASSPTRLGLGGDTQYF.

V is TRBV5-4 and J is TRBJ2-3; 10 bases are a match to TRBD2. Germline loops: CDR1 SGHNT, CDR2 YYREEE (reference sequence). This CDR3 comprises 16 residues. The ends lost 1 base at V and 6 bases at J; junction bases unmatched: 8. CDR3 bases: TGTGCCAGCAGCTTGCGGGTTGCTAGCGGGAGTGATACGCAGTATTTT. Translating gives CASSLRVASGSDTQYF.

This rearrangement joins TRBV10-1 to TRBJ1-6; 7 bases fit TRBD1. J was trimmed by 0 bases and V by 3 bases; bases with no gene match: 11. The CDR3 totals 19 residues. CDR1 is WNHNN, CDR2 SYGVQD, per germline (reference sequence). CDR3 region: CASSDPQGSLLSYNSPLHF. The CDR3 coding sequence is TGCGCCAGCAGTGATCCACAGGGGAGCCTGCTCTCCTATAATTCACCCCTCCACTTT.

CDR3 in DNA: TGTGCCAGTAGTATGCAGGGCGCCGGCGGGGAGCTGTTTTTT. It yields the protein CASSMQGAGGELFF. The chain joins TRBV19 to TRBJ2-2, with a weak D call TRBD1 (5 bases). Deletions cut 3 bases from V and 7 bases from J, with 12 bases between. The CDR3 has 14 amino acids. CDR1 and CDR2 (germline): LNHDA, SQIVND (reference sequence).

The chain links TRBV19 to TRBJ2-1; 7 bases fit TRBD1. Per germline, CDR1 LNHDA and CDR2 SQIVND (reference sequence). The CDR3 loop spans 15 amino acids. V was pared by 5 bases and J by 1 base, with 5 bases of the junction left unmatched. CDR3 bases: TGTGCCAGTAGTGAGACAGGGCCATCCTACAATGAGCAGTTCTTC. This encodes CASSETGPSYNEQFF.

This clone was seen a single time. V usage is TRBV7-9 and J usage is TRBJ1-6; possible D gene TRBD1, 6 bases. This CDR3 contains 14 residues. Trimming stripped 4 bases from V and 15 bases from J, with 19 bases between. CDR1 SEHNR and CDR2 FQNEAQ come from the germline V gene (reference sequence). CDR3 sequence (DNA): TGTGCCAGCAGCTCCCGGACGGGGGCCGGAGTCCTCCACTTT. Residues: CASSSRTGAGVLHF.

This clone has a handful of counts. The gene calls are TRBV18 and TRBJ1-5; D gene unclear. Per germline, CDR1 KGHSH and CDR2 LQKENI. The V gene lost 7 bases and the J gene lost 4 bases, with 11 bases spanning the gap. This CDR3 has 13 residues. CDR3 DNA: TGTGCCAGCTTCCAGGACCCAAATCAGCCCCAGCATTTT. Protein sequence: CASFQDPNQPQHF.

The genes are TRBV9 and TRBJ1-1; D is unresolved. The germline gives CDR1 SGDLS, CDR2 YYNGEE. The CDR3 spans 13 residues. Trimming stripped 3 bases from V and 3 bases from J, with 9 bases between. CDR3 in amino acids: CASSGTEHTEAFF. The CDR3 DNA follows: TGTGCCAGCAGCGGGACTGAACACACTGAAGCTTTCTTT.

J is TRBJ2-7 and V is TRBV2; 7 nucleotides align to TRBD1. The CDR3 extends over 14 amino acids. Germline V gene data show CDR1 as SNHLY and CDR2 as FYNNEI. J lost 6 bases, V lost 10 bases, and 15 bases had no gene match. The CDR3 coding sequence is TGTGCCATCACCCCGATCGCCGACAGGGCCGAGCAGTACTTC. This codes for CAITPIADRAEQYF.

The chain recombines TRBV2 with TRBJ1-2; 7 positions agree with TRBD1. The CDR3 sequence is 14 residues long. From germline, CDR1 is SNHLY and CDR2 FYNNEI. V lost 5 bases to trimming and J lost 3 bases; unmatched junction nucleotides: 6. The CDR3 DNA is TGTGCCAGCAGTCAGACAGGGCTAGACTATGGCTACACCTTC. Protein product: CASSQTGLDYGYTF. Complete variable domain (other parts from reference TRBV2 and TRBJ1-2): EPEVTQTPSHQVTQMGQEVILRCVPISNHLYFYWYRQILGQKVEFLVSFYNNEISEKSEIFDDQFSVERPDGSNFTLKIRSTKLEDSAMYFCASSQTGLDYGYTFGSGTRLTVV.